Sequencing of this T cell receptor (beta chain) was carried out in a study of blood T cells in healthy people across ages. A second PCR of 7 to 11 cycles used a sample-barcoded 5' primer and a J-beta primer mix. TCRdb re-called the 5' RACE reads with MiXCR, one entry per CDR3 protein. The sample has 900,000 to 950,000 distinct CDR3 sequences, under 35% seen once. CDR1 and CDR2 from the germline V gene are SGHRS and YFSETQ. The CDR3 is made up of 15 amino acids. The V end lost 1 base, the J end lost 0 bases, and 9 bases lay between the germline ends. This sample also appeared in a second study, on T cells of mothers and their children. That study adds: In unrelated and related pairs, TCR recombination output is shaped in a similar way by thymic selection.

The sequencing input was blood. This TCR came from a woman between 40 and 55 years old in good health. The rearrangement joins TRBV5-1 to TRBJ2-3; D might be TRBD1 or TRBD2, each matching 5 bases. The DNA for the CDR3 is TGCGCCAGCAGCTTGAAGAGGGGCAGCACAGATACGCAGTATTTT. It yields the protein CASSLKRGSTDTQYF.